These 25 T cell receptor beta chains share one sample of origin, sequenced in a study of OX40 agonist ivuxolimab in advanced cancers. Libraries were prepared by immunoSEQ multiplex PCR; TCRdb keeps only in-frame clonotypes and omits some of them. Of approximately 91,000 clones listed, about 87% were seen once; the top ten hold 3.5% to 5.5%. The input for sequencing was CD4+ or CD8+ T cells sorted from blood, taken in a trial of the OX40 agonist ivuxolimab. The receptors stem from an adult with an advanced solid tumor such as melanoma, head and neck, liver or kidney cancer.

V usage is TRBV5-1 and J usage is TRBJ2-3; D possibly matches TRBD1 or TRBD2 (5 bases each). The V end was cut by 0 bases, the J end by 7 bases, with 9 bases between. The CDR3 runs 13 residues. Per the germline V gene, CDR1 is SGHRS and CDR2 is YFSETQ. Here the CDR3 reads CASSLGDANTQYF. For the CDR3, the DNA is TGCGCCAGCAGCTTGGGGGACGCAAATACGCAGTATTTT.

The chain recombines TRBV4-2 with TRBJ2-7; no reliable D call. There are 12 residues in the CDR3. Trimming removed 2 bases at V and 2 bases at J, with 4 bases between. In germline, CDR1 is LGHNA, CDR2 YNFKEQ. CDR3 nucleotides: TGTGCCAGCAGCCAACCCACCTACGAGCAGTACTTC. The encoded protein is CASSQPTYEQYF.

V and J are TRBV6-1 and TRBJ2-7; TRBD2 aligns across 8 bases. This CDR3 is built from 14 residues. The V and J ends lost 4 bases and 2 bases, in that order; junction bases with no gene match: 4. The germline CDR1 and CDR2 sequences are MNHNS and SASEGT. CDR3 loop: CASSVEAGAYEQYF. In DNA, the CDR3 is TGTGCCAGCAGTGTCGAAGCGGGAGCCTACGAGCAGTACTTC.

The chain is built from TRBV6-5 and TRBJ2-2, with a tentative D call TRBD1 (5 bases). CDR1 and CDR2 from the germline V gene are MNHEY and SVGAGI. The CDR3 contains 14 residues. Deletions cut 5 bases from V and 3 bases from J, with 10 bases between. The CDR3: CASSTTRDTGELFF. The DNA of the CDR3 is TGTGCCAGCAGTACAACCAGGGACACCGGGGAGCTGTTTTTT.

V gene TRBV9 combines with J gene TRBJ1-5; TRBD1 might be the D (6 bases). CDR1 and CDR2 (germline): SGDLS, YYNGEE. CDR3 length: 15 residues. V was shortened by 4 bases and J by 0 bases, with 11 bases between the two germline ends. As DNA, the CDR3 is TGTGCCAGCAGCCAGACAGGAGATAGCAATCAGCCCCAGCATTTT. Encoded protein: CASSQTGDSNQPQHF. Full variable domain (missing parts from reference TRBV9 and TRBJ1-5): DSGVTQTPKHLITATGQRVTLRCSPRSGDLSVYWYQQSLDQGLQFLIQYYNGEERAKGNILERFSAQQFPDLHSELNLSSLELGDSALYFCASSQTGDSNQPQHFGDGTRLSIL.

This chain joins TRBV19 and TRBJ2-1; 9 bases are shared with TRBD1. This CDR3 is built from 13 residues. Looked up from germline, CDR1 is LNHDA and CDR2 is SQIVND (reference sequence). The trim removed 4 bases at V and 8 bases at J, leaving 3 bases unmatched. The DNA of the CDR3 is TGTGCCAGTAGTAAGGACAGGGGCGATGAGCAGTTCTTC. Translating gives CASSKDRGDEQFF.

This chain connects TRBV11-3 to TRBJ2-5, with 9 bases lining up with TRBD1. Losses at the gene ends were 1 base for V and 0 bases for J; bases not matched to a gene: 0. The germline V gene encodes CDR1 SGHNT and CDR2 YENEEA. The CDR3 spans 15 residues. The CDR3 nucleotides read TGTGCCAGCAGCTTAGGGGACAGGGACCAAGAGACCCAGTACTTC. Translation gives CASSLGDRDQETQYF.

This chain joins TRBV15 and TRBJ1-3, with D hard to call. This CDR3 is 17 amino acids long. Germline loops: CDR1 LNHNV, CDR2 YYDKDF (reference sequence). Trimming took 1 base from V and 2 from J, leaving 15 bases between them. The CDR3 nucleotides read TGTGCCACCAGCAGAGTTCTTGGGTCAAAGACTGGAAACACCATATATTTT. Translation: CATSRVLGSKTGNTIYF.

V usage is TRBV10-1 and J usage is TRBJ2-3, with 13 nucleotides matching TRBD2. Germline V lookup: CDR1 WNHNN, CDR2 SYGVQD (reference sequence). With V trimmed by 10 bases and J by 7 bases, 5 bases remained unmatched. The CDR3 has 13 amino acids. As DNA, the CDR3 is TGCGCCACCGGACTAGCGGGAGACAATACGCAGTATTTT. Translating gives CATGLAGDNTQYF.

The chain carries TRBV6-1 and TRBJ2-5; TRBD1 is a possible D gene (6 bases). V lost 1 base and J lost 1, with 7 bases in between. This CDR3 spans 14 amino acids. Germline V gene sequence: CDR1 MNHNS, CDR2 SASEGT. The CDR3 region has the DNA TGTGCCAGCAGTGAAGGGGGGCTCCAAGAGACCCAGTACTTC. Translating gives CASSEGGLQETQYF.

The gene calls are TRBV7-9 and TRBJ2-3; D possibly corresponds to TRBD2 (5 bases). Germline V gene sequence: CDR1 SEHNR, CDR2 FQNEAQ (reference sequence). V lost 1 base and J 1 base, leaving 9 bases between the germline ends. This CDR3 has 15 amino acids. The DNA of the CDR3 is TGTGCCAGCAGCTTAGTTGTCGGGGGCACAGATACGCAGTATTTT. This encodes CASSLVVGGTDTQYF.

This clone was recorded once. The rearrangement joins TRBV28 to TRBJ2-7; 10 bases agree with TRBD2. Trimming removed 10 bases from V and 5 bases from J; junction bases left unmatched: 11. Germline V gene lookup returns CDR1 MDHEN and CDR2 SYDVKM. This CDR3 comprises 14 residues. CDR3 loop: CATILAGGYHEQYF. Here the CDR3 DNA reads TGTGCCACCATCTTAGCGGGAGGCTACCACGAGCAGTACTTC.

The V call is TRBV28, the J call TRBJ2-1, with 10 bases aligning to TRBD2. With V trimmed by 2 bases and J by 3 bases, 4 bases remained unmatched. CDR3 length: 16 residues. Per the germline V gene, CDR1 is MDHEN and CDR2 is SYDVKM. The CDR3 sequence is CASSLLAGVVYNEQFF. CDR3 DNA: TGTGCCAGCAGTTTACTAGCGGGAGTAGTCTACAATGAGCAGTTCTTC.

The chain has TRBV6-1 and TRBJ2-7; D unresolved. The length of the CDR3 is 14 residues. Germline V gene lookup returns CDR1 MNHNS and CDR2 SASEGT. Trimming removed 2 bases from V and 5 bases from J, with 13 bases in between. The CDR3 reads CASSELGKGHEQYV. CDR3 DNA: TGTGCCAGCAGTGAACTGGGTAAGGGTCACGAGCAGTACGTC.

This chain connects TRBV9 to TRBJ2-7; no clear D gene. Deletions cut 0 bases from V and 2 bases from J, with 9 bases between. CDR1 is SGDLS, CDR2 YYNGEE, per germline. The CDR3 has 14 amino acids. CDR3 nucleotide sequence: TGTGCCAGCAGCGTAGCTGCAAACACCTACGAGCAGTACTTC. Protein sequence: CASSVAANTYEQYF.

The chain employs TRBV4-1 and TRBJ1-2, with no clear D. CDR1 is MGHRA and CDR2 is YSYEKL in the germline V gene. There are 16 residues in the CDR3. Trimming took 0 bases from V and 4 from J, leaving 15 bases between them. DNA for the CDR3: TGCGCCAGCAGCCAAGATCTTATTTTGGGGTCCTATGGCTACACCTTC. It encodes CASSQDLILGSYGYTF.

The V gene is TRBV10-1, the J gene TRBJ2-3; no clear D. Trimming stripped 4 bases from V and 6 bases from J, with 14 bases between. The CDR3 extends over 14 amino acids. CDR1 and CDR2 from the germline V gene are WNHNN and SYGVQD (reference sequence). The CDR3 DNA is TGCGCCAGCAGTGGTCTGGACGGTGGGGATACGCAGTATTTT. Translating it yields CASSGLDGGDTQYF.

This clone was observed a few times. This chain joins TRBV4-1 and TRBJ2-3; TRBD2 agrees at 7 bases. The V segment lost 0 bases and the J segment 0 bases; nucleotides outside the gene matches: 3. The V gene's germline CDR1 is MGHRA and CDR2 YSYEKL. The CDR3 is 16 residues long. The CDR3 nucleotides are TGCGCCAGCAGCCAAGAGGGACTACCGAGCACAGATACGCAGTATTTT. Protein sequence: CASSQEGLPSTDTQYF.

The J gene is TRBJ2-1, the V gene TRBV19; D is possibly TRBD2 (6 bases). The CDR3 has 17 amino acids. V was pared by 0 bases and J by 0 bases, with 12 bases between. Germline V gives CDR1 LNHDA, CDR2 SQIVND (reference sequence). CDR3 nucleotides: TGTGCCAGTAGTATAGACCCCCTCGGGAGCTCCTACAATGAGCAGTTCTTC. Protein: CASSIDPLGSSYNEQFF.

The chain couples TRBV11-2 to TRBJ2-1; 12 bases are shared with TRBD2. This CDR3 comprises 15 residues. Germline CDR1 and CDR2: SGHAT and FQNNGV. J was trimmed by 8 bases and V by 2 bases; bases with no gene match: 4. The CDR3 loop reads CASSLRLAGDHEQFF. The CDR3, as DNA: TGTGCCAGCAGCTTAAGACTAGCGGGAGACCATGAGCAGTTCTTC.

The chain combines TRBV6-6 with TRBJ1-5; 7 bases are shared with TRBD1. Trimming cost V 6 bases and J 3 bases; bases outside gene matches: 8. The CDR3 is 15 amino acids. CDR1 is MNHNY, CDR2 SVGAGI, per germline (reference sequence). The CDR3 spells CASSPRQGPNQPQHF. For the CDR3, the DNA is TGTGCCAGCAGCCCAAGACAGGGCCCCAATCAGCCCCAGCATTTT.

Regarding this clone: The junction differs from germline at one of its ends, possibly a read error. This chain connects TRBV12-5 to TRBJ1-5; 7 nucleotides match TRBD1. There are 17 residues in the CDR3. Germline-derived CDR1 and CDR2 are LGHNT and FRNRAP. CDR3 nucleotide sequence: TGTGCTAGTGGTTTGGTAGCAACAGGGGCGAGCAATCAGCTCCAGCATTTT. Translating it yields CASGLVATGASNQLQHF.

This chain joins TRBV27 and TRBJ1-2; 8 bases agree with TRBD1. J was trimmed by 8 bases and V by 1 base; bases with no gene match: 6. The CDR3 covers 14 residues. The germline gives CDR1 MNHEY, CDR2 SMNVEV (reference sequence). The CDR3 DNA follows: TGTGCCAGCAGTTTATACTTACAGGGGGGGGGCTACACCTTC. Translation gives CASSLYLQGGGYTF.

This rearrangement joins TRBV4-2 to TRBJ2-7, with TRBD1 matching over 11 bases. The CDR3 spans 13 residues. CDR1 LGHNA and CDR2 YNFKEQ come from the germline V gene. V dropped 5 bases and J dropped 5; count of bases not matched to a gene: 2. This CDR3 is CASSLDRGHEQYF. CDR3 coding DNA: TGTGCCAGCAGCTTGGACAGGGGGCACGAGCAGTACTTC.

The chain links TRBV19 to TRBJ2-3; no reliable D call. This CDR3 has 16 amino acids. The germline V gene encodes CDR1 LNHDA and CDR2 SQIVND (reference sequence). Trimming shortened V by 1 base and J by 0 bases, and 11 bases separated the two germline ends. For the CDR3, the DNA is TGTGCCAGTAGTATAGCCGGTGCGGCTAGCACAGATACGCAGTATTTT. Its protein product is CASSIAGAASTDTQYF.